The clone carrying this T cell receptor beta chain appeared once. The CDR3 consists of 17 residues. Germline V gene data show CDR1 as MNHEY and CDR2 as SVGAGI. Trimming removed 0 bases from V and 5 bases from J, with 19 bases in between. These data originate in a study of CD8 T cells in Susac syndrome. The memory subsets for TEMRA sorting were identified by staining for CD27 and CD45RA. Sequence data were generated from both the total CD8+ population and sorted CD8+ TEMRA cells. Reverse transcription of roughly 0.5 to 1 ug RNA was performed with random hexamers. A single record per CDR3 protein comes from TCRdb applying MiXCR to the immunoSEQ multiplex PCR reads. This table holds about 2,600 distinct CDR3 sequences, 70% to 80% found once.

The chain links TRBV6-5 to TRBJ1-1; the D is unclear. The sample comprised CD8+ TEMRA cells from PBMCs. Subset meaning: FACS-sorted terminally differentiated effector memory CD8+ T cells re-expressing CD45RA (CD8+ TEMRA). The receptor was isolated from a human donor with Susac syndrome. CDR3: CASSYSTWVPPRTEAFF. In DNA, the CDR3 is TGTGCCAGCAGTTACTCGACGTGGGTTCCTCCCAGAACTGAAGCTTTCTTT.